This passage covers 19 T cell receptor beta chains from one sample sequenced in a study of CD4 T cells in relation to SARS-CoV-2 and coronaviruses. Here immunoSEQ multiplex PCR was the method, and the copy in TCRdb shows in-frame clones only, minus some. Counted here are around 41,000 clones, nearly 85% occurring once; the ten biggest clones make up around 1.2%. The antigens these receptors bind are not known. Input material: naive CD4+ T cells from PBMCs, cultured in vitro. Subset reported: naive CD4+ T cells isolated by negative enrichment. The origin of the receptors is an adult with COVID-19.

V usage is TRBV11-2 and J usage is TRBJ2-1, with D unresolved. The CDR3 loop spans 11 amino acids. The V end was cut by 1 base, the J end by 8 bases, with 3 bases between. Per the germline V gene, CDR1 is SGHAT and CDR2 is FQNNGV. DNA for the CDR3: TGTGCCAGCAGCTTAGGGTATGAGCAGTTCTTC. Translation: CASSLGYEQFF.

This clone was detected a few times. V and J are TRBV3-1 (or the pseudogene TRBV3-2) and TRBJ2-2; D ambiguous. Germline V gives CDR1 LGHDT, CDR2 YNNKEL (reference sequence). The CDR3 runs to 15 residues. Trimming took 3 bases from V and 5 from J, leaving 13 bases between them. CDR3 bases: TGTGCCAGCAGCCAGGGCGGAATTCTTACCGGGGAGCTGTTTTTT. Protein sequence: CASSQGGILTGELFF.

A few counts support this clone. The gene calls are TRBV11-2 and TRBJ2-1; TRBD1 agrees at 8 bases. After removal of 5 bases from V and 7 bases from J, the junction contained 13 bases not matched to a gene. The CDR3 has 16 residues. Germline CDR1 is SGHAT and CDR2 is FQNNGV. This CDR3 is CASSPSAGQGQNEQFF. The CDR3 DNA reads TGTGCCAGCAGCCCCAGTGCCGGACAGGGTCAAAATGAGCAGTTCTTC. Filled out from reference TRBV11-2 and TRBJ2-1, the complete variable domain reads EAGVAQSPRYKIIEKRQSVAFWCNPISGHATLYWYQQILGQGPKLLIQFQNNGVVDDSQLPKDRFSAERLKGVDSTLKIQPAKLEDSAVYLCASSPSAGQGQNEQFFGPGTRLTVL.

The chain links TRBV5-1 to TRBJ2-7; TRBD1 aligns across 9 bases. V lost 4 bases and J lost 2; bases outside the gene matches: 7. From germline, CDR1 is SGHRS and CDR2 YFSETQ. The CDR3 consists of 15 residues. The CDR3 loop is CASSPGDRVPYEQYF. DNA of the CDR3: TGCGCCAGCAGCCCGGGGGACAGGGTGCCCTACGAGCAGTACTTC.

The chain employs TRBV7-8 and TRBJ2-5, with D uncertain. The CDR3 loop spans 12 amino acids. Germline V gene data show CDR1 as SGHVS and CDR2 as FQNEAQ. Between the trimmed V and J ends, which lost 2 bases and 3 bases, there was a span of 4 bases. This chain's CDR3 is CASSLLEETQYF. Written as DNA, the CDR3 is TGTGCCAGCAGCTTACTTGAAGAGACCCAGTACTTC.

The chain couples TRBV9 to TRBJ1-1; a possible D gene is TRBD1 (6 bases). This CDR3 is built from 14 residues. Germline assignment: CDR1 SGDLS and CDR2 YYNGEE. The V and J ends lost 0 bases and 4 bases respectively, with 10 bases between them. The CDR3 sequence is CASSVAQGATEAFF. In DNA, the CDR3 is TGTGCCAGCAGCGTAGCACAGGGTGCCACTGAAGCTTTCTTT.

This chain joins TRBV13 and TRBJ2-3, with TRBD1 identical over 8 bases. This CDR3 is 14 amino acids long. The junction had 1 base not matched to a gene; V was cut back by 2 bases and J by 3 bases. The germline gives CDR1 PRHDT, CDR2 FYEKMQ (reference sequence). CDR3 protein: CASSLQGATDTQYF. CDR3 sequence (DNA): TGTGCCAGCAGCTTACAGGGGGCAACAGATACGCAGTATTTT. Together with reference TRBV13 and TRBJ2-3, the CDR3 gives the full variable domain: AAGVIQSPRHLIKEKRETATLKCYPIPRHDTVYWYQQGPGQDPQFLISFYEKMQSDKGSIPDRFSAQQFSDYHSELNMSSLELGDSALYFCASSLQGATDTQYFGPGTRLTVL.

The chain joins TRBV7-9 to TRBJ1-4; 7 bases map to TRBD1. The V segment lost 4 bases and the J segment 3 bases; nucleotides outside the gene matches: 8. The CDR3 length is 16 residues. Per germline, CDR1 SEHNR and CDR2 FQNEAQ (reference sequence). The CDR3 coding sequence is TGTGCCAGCAGCTCCCGGGACAGCCGGTCTAATGAAAAACTGTTTTTT. Translated, it gives CASSSRDSRSNEKLFF.

This rearrangement joins TRBV6-5 to TRBJ1-1, with D possibly TRBD1 on 6 matching bases. Germline loops: CDR1 MNHEY, CDR2 SVGAGI. This CDR3 is built from 11 residues. V was shortened by 2 bases and J by 8 bases, with 6 bases between the two germline ends. The CDR3 sequence: CASSYGTEAFF. The CDR3 coding sequence is TGTGCCAGCAGTTACGGGACAGAAGCTTTCTTT.

The chain links TRBV7-9 to TRBJ2-5; 10 bases match TRBD2. CDR3 length: 15 amino acids. Germline loops: CDR1 SEHNR, CDR2 FQNEAQ (reference sequence). V lost 5 bases to trimming and J lost 5 bases; unmatched junction nucleotides: 8. The CDR3 DNA is TGTGCCAGCAGCATATATAGCGGGAGGCACGAGACCCAGTACTTC. Translating gives CASSIYSGRHETQYF.

Turning to this clone: The junction differs from germline at one of its ends, possibly a read error. The chain joins TRBV28 to TRBJ1-1; D remains ambiguous. The CDR3 loop spans 14 amino acids. The V gene's germline CDR1 is MDHEN and CDR2 SYDVKM. The CDR3 here is CASTRSGMNTEAFF. The CDR3 coding sequence is TGTGCTAGCACCCGTTCGGGGATGAACACTGAAGCTTTCTTT.

The chain carries TRBV27 and TRBJ2-1; possibly TRBD1 or TRBD2 for D (5 bases each). Germline CDR1 reads MNHEY; CDR2 reads SMNVEV (reference sequence). This CDR3 comprises 15 residues. Trimming removed 4 bases from V and 8 bases from J, with 18 bases in between. In nucleotides, the CDR3 is TGTGCCAGCAGTTCCGGGACCAACGGTGGTGATGAGCAGTTCTTC. Its protein product is CASSSGTNGGDEQFF.

The chain combines TRBV28 with TRBJ1-5; tentatively, D is TRBD1 (6 bases). The V and J ends lost 6 bases and 5 bases respectively, with 17 bases between them. The CDR3 totals 15 residues. Germline CDR1 MDHEN, CDR2 SYDVKM. Here the CDR3 reads CASRPLTGTHQPQHF. The CDR3 bases are TGTGCCAGCAGACCCCTGACAGGTACCCATCAGCCCCAGCATTTT.

This clone was picked up one time. The chain couples TRBV28 to TRBJ2-7; 10 bases map to TRBD2. Germline V CDR1 and CDR2: MDHEN, SYDVKM. This CDR3 contains 19 residues. V shed 2 bases, J shed 5 bases, and the junction held 18 bases outside the gene matches. The CDR3 loop reads CASSLTFLAGVYRGDEQYF. CDR3 sequence (DNA): TGTGCCAGCAGTTTAACTTTCCTAGCGGGAGTTTATCGGGGCGACGAGCAGTACTTC.

This chain connects TRBV3-1 (or the pseudogene TRBV3-2) to TRBJ2-7, with a possible D match to TRBD2 (6 bases). Per germline, CDR1 LGHDT and CDR2 YNNKEL (reference sequence). Trimming pared 4 bases from V and 9 bases from J, leaving 16 bases between. CDR3 length: 13 residues. The CDR3 reads CASSLSGTLRQYF. CDR3 sequence (DNA): TGTGCCAGCAGCCTCTCCGGGACTCTCAGGCAGTACTTC.

This clone was seen just once. The chain combines TRBV15 with TRBJ1-3; no reliable D call. The germline gives CDR1 LNHNV, CDR2 YYDKDF (reference sequence). V was trimmed by 4 bases and J by 0 bases, leaving 4 bases between them. The CDR3 loop spans 13 amino acids. This chain's CDR3 is CATSTLSGNTIYF. DNA for the CDR3: TGTGCCACCAGCACACTCTCTGGAAACACCATATATTTT. The full variable domain, rest sourced from reference TRBV15 and TRBJ1-3, is DAMVIQNPRYQVTQFGKPVTLSCSQTLNHNVMYWYQQKSSQAPKLLFHYYDKDFNNEADTPDNFQSRRPNTSFCFLDIRSPGLGDTAMYLCATSTLSGNTIYFGEGSWLTVV.

This chain joins TRBV27 and TRBJ1-1; D is perhaps TRBD1 (6 bases). The ends were cut back, 3 bases at V and 6 bases at J, with 17 bases in the middle. This CDR3 is built from 15 residues. Germline-derived CDR1 and CDR2 are MNHEY and SMNVEV (reference sequence). Here the CDR3 DNA reads TGTGCCAGCAGTTTGAGGCCCCAGGGGATCGCTGAAGCTTTCTTT. It encodes CASSLRPQGIAEAFF.

The chain employs TRBV29-1 and TRBJ1-2, with D unclear. The CDR3 is 14 amino acids. V lost 1 base and J 4 bases, leaving 13 bases between the germline ends. CDR1 and CDR2 (germline): SQVTM, ANQGSEA. In DNA form, the CDR3 reads TGCAGCGTTGAAGGTTACAGTCCTGGCTATGGCTACACCTTC. Protein sequence: CSVEGYSPGYGYTF.

This clone was seen only once. This chain links TRBV27 with TRBJ2-1; 10 bases are a match to TRBD2. Germline CDR1 is MNHEY and CDR2 is SMNVEV (reference sequence). With V trimmed by 8 bases and J by 9 bases, 10 bases remained unmatched. This CDR3 is 14 amino acids long. For the CDR3, the DNA is TGTGCCAGCGGAGCGGGAGGGCCGTTTAGTGAGCAGTTCTTC. This translates into CASGAGGPFSEQFF.